Here is one TCR beta chain with its context. By 5'RACE template switching, TCR cDNA was produced, with a universal primer site and UMIs added in the process. TCRdb fed the 5' RACE reads into MiXCR, producing one record per CDR3 protein. The data hold hundreds of thousands of distinct CDR3 sequences, with around an eighth observed a single time. The data belong to a study of T cells after yellow fever vaccination. The CDR3 totals 12 residues. Germline lookup yields CDR1 DFQATT and CDR2 SNEGSKA (reference sequence). V lost 6 bases to trimming and J lost 4 bases; unmatched junction nucleotides: 3. This specimen consisted of CD4+ T cells sorted from PBMCs, obtained 15 days after the yellow fever booster vaccination. The sequence was collected from a man aged 18 to 29 who received the YFV17D yellow fever vaccine. The V and J genes are TRBV20-1 and TRBJ2-5, with 9 bases that match TRBD1. The CDR3 protein is CSARDRAETQYF. In DNA, the CDR3 is TGCAGTGCAAGGGACAGGGCAGAGACCCAGTACTTC.